Reported below is one T cell receptor (beta chain). Antigen specificity is unknown. Only in-frame clones appear in the TCRdb table, and some are missing; sequencing was by immunoSEQ multiplex PCR. Of tens of thousands of clones detected, roughly 85% appear once; the ten largest clones hold over 4%. This entry is derived from a study of a mutant IDH1 vaccine in newly diagnosed glioma. Time point: week 23, last vaccination. Vaccinated patients received 300 ug of mutant IDH1 20-mer peptide per dose, with topical imiquimod. The specimen was PBMCs, collected from a glioma patient whose treatment included an IDH1 peptide vaccine. The TCR comes from a man between 25 and 39 years old with glioma.

This CDR3 is CASSSRTENTEAFF. The DNA of the CDR3 is TGTGCCAGCAGCTCCCGAACAGAGAACACTGAAGCTTTCTTT. The chain joins TRBV5-4 to TRBJ1-1; D is uncertain. There are 14 residues in the CDR3. Germline CDR1 SGHNT, CDR2 YYREEE (reference sequence). The V end was cut by 3 bases, the J end by 1 base, with 10 bases between.